This TCR beta chain was recorded in a study of cytomegalovirus exposure and HLA in healthy donors (dated by TCRdb to about 2017). General notes on the study: An earlier analysis of approximately 590 of the donors reported 250 to 300 Gb of sequence data and roughly 100 million unique TCR beta sequences from approximately 180 million T cells. Approximately 310 gigabases of sequencing data and approximately 92 million unique TCR sequences made up an early release that covered nearly 650 HLA-typed donors. The genetic ancestry cluster associated with self-reported Caucasian donors included around four fifths of the roughly 360 genotyped donors. The aim of the study was to test whether cataloging public T cell receptors could identify signatures of past pathogen exposure. The study profiled the T cell repertoires of 500 to 800 subjects by immunosequencing and related them to cytomegalovirus serostatus. Besides the first cohort of approximately 670 subjects, a separate validation cohort made up of 120 different subjects was used. To predict cytomegalovirus infection status, the study brought together high-throughput TCR immunosequencing, statistical association of individual TCRs with disease status, and machine learning. A later analysis re-analyzed previously published TCR beta repertoires from 600 to 850 donors and added high-resolution HLA genotyping to study TCR occurrence patterns. In the later analysis, no new phenotypic data were used to find candidate immune exposures; instead, reliance was placed on TCR beta sequences and their occurrence across donors. An earlier analysis of 587 of the donors used high-throughput TCR beta sequencing to judge whether each TCR beta V gene segment behaved as functional or pseudogenic. Donor age, sex, ethnicity and CMV serostatus were compiled alongside the repertoire data. A later genetic analysis used genome-wide SNP genotypes for about 55% of the 666 donors, treating that subset as a discovery cohort. All discovery cohort repertoires had been generated using a single sequencing platform. HLA typing covered class I and class II loci at four-digit resolution. Typing coverage varied by locus: roughly 629-640 donors for A, B, C, DRB1 and DQB1; roughly 520 for DQA1; nearly 610 for DPA1; around 450 for DPB1. Roughly 5 DR-DQ haplotypes were handled as single units for association and clustering, since linkage in the cohort was strong. On average, around 240,000 unique TCR beta nucleotide sequences were sequenced per donor among a few hundred genotyped donors of the cohort, with roughly 18% of those sequences being non-productive.

Library creation used the immunoSEQ multiplex PCR assay. For the multiplex PCR, a mixture combining 60 forward primers for TCR Vbeta segments and 13 reverse primers for TCR Jbeta segments was used. A multiplex PCR assay on genomic DNA amplified the CDR3 region of rearranged TCR beta genes. The Illumina HiSeq System was used to sequence the amplified TCR beta libraries as 87-base-pair reads. The study's processing was this. In a later analysis, tens of millions of unique TCR beta chains were counted across the 500 to 850 repertoires, and approximately 9.9 million of these chains were shared by at least two donors. To remove PCR and sequencing errors, raw reads were error-corrected and collapsed into unique sequences using a nearest-neighbor algorithm that merged closely related sequences. Alignment of CDR3 sequences to IMGT reference sequences was used to assign V, D and J gene segments. For a sequence to be retained, a match of at least six nucleotides was required to both a V gene segment and a J gene segment. Rearrangements were classified as productive when the CDR3 lacked stop codons and remained in frame with V and J, and all other rearrangements were classified as non-productive. Following IMGT convention, CDR3 was defined as the stretch from the second conserved V-encoded cysteine up to the conserved J-encoded phenylalanine. The earlier analysis of about 530 of the donors excluded any sequence lacking an unambiguous match to a single V gene segment. An earlier analysis of 450 to 650 of the donors called V segments functional above 56.7% productive rearrangements and segregating when the between-donor standard deviation exceeded 5%. A statistical classification framework was built for diagnosing cytomegalovirus status from the catalog of TCR beta chain sequences. In a later analysis, V and J genes were assigned by comparing TCR nucleotide sequences against IMGT/GENE-DB human TR gene sequences. Using the TCRdist pipeline, a later analysis assigned CDR3 sequences along with most-parsimonious VDJ recombination scenarios. A later analysis defined each TCR beta chain by its CDR3 amino acid sequence plus V-gene family, and excluded reads lacking a unique V-gene family. As a way to deal with suspected cross-contamination and a sequencing artifact, a later analysis dropped 450 to 700 nucleotide sequences that were highly shared and had low generation probability. In a later analysis, a clonal expansion index for each public chain was calculated from normalized within-repertoire ranks of inferred template counts. In a later analysis, generation probabilities were computed using a VDJ recombination model fitted to out-of-frame rearrangements, and the results were checked against IGoR. Hypergeometric tests were used in a later analysis to score TCR-TCR, TCR-HLA and TCR-CMV co-occurrence, with a repertoire-size bias correction applied to the TCR pairs. False discovery rates were estimated in a later analysis by permuting HLA or CMV assignments 20 times. In a later analysis, co-occurring TCRs were grouped using DBSCAN, with TCRdist sequence similarity added in when clustering inside HLA-allele-positive subsets. Repertoires with fewer than 30,000 or more than 120,000 public chains, plus five repertoires with anomalous nucleotide sharing, were excluded from co-occurrence clustering. The table was pulled from immuneACCESS by TCRdb, which kept in-frame rearrangements only. Such tables lose some clones; where checked, under half of the loss comes from unresolved V genes, and the rest has no known cause. D and trimming were read from the DNA, whereas the V and J calls and clone size are those reported in that table. The sample records under 150,000 clones, about three fifths of which are singletons. The ten biggest clones cover about 9% of the sample.

In the case of this clone: The antigen this receptor binds is unknown. No much larger clonotype is one base removed from it; base qualities were not supplied.

The CDR3 spans 16 residues, from the cysteine through the phenylalanine. The retained sequence is limited to the CDR3, 48 bases, with the frame set at the first base. CDR1 and CDR2, per the germline V gene, are SGHRS and YFSETQ. V is trimmed back by 0 bases and J by 3 bases, and the junction contains 5 bases that no gene match accounts for. Results the study describes overall, beyond this receptor: A later analysis found that HLA-associated TCR beta chains were more clonally expanded and had lower generation probabilities than equally common non-associated chains. In the study, about 150 TCR beta chains were listed as associated with cytomegalovirus. Immune exposure information for the cohort was limited to CMV serostatus. A later analysis reported that several top co-occurrence clusters appeared linked to parvovirus B19, influenza, CMV and Epstein-Barr virus. In a later analysis, TCR association rates were found to vary across HLA loci, with the most associated TCRs seen for DRB1 alleles and the fewest for HLA-C alleles. Most TCR sequences were seen in very few donors, while some public TCRs were found in many individuals. A cluster of highly shared sequence variants was judged likely to be a technical artifact of the sequencing pipeline. Correlated functional status among segregating V segments might reflect linkage disequilibrium, but an unknown experimental factor could not be ruled out. When HLA alleles, especially DR and DQ, strongly co-occurred, TCR associations were difficult to assign to individual alleles. Most CMV-associated TCR beta chains appeared to be HLA-restricted in a later analysis, and the HLA associations seemed to be driven largely by CMV exposure. Specific HLA alleles were associated with 15,000 to 20,000 TCR beta sequences at a false discovery rate of 0.05 in a later analysis. In vitro tests confirmed that a few of the cytomegalovirus-associated TCR beta chains recognize cytomegalovirus antigens. In a later genetic analysis, a missense DCLRE1C variant was associated with V-gene and J-gene trimming of TCR beta chains, and the association was replicated in an independent cohort. Because HLA typing was unavailable for some donors at each locus, only the typed subset was used in association tests. Broadly in line with IMGT annotations, most TCR beta V segments showed up in productive rearrangements about 87% or about 30% of the time in an earlier analysis of several hundred of the donors. According to the authors, the approach could potentially be generalized to other disease states and immunological phenotypes. Some IMGT-functional V segments, including TRBV6-2 and TRBV6-3, could not be told apart with the 87-base-pair reads, so those segments were excluded. The classifier was reported to diagnose cytomegalovirus status with high specificity and sensitivity in both the original and validation cohorts. A further reported finding was that TCR beta sequences accurately predicted the HLA-A and HLA-B alleles for most subjects in the first cohort. In a later genetic analysis, fewer N-insertions in productive TCRs were reported among donors in an Asian-associated ancestry cluster than the roughly 640-donor mean. Because counts were too low, seventeen rarely observed V segments, including chromosome 9 orphons, were left out of the earlier analysis of a few hundred of the donors. In this cohort, only TCR beta chains were sequenced, and detectable features were limited by the absence of alpha or paired-chain data. The presence/absence analyses assumed that sequencing depth was roughly uniform across donors, and that assumption may not be true.

The cohort was made up of 650 to 700 healthy bone marrow donors. At the time of sampling, every cohort member was nominally healthy, though immune exposures that went unrecorded were likely present. The donor was CMV seropositive and belonged to the group of around 300 seropositive cohort members. Every donor gave a peripheral blood sample, and the peripheral blood mononuclear cells from that sample were used for TCR beta sequencing. Genomic DNA extraction from the blood cell samples was performed with the Qiagen DNeasy Blood Extraction Kit. This receptor was identified in a man in his forties or fifties in good health and CMV-seropositive. Sequences were obtained from PBMCs. The chain is made from TRBV5-1 and TRBJ2-1; the junction holds 8 bases that match TRBD2. Here the CDR3 is given as CASSLGSGGVYNEQFF. The DNA is TGCGCCAGCAGCTTGGGGAGCGGGGGCGTCTACAATGAGCAGTTCTTC.